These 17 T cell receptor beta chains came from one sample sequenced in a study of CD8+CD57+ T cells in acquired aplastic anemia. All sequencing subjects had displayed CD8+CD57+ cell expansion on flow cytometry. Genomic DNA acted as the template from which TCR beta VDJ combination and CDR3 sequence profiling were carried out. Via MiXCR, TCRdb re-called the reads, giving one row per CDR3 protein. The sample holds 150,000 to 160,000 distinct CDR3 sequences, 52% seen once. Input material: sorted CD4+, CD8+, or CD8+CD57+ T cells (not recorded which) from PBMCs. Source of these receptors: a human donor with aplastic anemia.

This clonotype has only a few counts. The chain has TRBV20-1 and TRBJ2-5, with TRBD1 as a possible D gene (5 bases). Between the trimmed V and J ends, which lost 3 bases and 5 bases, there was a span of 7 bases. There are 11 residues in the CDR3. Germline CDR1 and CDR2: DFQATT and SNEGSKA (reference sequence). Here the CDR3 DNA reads TGCAGTGCTAGGGACACGGAGACCCAGTACTTC. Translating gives CSARDTETQYF.

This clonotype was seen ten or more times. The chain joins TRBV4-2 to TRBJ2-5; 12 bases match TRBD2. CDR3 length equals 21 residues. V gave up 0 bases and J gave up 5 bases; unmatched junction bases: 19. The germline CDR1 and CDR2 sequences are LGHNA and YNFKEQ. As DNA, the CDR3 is TGTGCCAGCAGCCAAGACGCACCGGATCGGCTAGCGGGGGGGCTAAGGGAGACCCAGTACTTC. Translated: CASSQDAPDRLAGGLRETQYF.

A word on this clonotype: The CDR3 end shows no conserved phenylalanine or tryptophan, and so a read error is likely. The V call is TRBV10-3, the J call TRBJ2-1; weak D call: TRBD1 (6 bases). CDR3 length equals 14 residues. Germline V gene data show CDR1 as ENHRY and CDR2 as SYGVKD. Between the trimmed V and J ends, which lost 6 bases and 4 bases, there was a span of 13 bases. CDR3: CAIRGQGNYNEQFL. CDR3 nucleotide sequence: TGTGCCATCAGGGGGCAGGGGAATTACAATGAGCAGTTCCTC.

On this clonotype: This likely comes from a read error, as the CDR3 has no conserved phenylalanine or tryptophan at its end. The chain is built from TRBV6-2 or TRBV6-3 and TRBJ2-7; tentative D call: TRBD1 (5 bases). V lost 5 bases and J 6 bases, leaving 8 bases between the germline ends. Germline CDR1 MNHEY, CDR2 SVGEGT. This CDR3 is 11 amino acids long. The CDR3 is CASSVTVEQYL. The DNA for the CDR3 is TGTGCCAGCAGTGTGACAGTCGAGCAGTACCTC.

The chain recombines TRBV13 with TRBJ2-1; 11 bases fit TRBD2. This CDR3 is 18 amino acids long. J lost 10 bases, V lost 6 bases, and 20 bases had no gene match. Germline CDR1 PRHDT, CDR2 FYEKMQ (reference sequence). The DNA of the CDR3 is TGTGCCAGCAGGGCGCTAGCGGGGGGCTTCACAACCCAATCGGAGCAGTTCTTC. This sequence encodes CASRALAGGFTTQSEQFF. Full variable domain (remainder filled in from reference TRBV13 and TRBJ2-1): AAGVIQSPRHLIKEKRETATLKCYPIPRHDTVYWYQQGPGQDPQFLISFYEKMQSDKGSIPDRFSAQQFSDYHSELNMSSLELGDSALYFCASRALAGGFTTQSEQFFGPGTRLTVL.

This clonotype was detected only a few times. CDR3 residues: CASRRGDTEAFF. In DNA, the CDR3 is TGTGCCAGCAGGAGGGGAGACACTGAAGCTTTCTTT. This chain links TRBV6-1 with TRBJ1-1; D might be TRBD1 (5 bases). The V and J ends lost 6 bases and 3 bases respectively, with 8 bases between them. Germline V gene lookup returns CDR1 MNHNS and CDR2 SASEGT. The CDR3 spans 12 residues.

The CDR3 spells CASSFGAYEQYF. CDR3 DNA: TGTGCCAGCAGCTTTGGTGCCTACGAGCAGTACTTC. V gene TRBV7-2 combines with J gene TRBJ2-7; no clear D. Germline V CDR1 and CDR2: SGHTA, FQGNSA. Trimming left V 3 bases short and J 2 bases short, with 5 bases between. The CDR3 is made up of 12 amino acids.

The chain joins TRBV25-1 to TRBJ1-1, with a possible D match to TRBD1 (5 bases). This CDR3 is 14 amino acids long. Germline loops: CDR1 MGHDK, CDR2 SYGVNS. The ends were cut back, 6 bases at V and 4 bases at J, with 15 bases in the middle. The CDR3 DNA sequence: TGTGCCAGCAGCGTGGGGAGGGGAGTCACTGAAGCTTTCTTT. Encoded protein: CASSVGRGVTEAFF. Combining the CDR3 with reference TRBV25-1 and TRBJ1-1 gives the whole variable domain EADIYQTPRYLVIGTGKKITLECSQTMGHDKMYWYQQDPGMELHLIHYSYGVNSTEKGDLSSESTVSRIRTEHFPLTLESARPSHTSQYLCASSVGRGVTEAFFGQGTRLTVV.

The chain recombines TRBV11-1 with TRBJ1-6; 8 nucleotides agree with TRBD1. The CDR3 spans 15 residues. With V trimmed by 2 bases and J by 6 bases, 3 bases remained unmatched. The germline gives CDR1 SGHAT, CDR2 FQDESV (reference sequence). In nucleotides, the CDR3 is TGTGCCAGCAGCTTATTTGGACAGGGTAATTCACCCCTCCACTTT. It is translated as CASSLFGQGNSPLHF.

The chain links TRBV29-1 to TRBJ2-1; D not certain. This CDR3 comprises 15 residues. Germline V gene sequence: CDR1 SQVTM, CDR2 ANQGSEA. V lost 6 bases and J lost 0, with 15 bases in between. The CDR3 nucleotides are TGCAGCGTCTGGATATGGGCGAGCTCCTACAATGAGCAGTTCTTC. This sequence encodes CSVWIWASSYNEQFF.

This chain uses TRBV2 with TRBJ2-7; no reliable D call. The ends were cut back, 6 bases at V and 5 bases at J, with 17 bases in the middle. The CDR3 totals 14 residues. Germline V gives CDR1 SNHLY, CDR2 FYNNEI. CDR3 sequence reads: CASRAAFIGNEQYF. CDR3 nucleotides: TGTGCCAGCAGGGCCGCCTTTATTGGGAACGAGCAGTACTTC.

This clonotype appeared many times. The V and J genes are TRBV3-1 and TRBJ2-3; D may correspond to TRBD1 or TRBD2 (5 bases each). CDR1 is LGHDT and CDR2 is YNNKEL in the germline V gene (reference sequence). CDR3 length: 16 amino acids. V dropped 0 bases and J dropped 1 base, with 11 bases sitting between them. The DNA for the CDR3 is TGTGCCAGCAGCCAAGATCGGGGCCTAGGCACAGATACGCAGTATTTT. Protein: CASSQDRGLGTDTQYF.

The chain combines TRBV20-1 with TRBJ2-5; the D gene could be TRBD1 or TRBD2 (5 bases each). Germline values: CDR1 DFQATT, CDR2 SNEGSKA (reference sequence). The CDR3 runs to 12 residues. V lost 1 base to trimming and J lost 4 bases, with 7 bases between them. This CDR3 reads CSARVGTETQYF. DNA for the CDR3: TGCAGTGCTAGAGTGGGGACAGAGACCCAGTACTTC.

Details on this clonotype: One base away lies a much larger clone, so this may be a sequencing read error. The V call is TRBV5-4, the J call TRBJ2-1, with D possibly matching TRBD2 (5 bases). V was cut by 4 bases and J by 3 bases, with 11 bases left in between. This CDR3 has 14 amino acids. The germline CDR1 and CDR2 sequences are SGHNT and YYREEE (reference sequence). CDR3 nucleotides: TGTGCCAGCAGCCGGACTTCGAGCTACAATGAGCAGTTCTTC. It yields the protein CASSRTSSYNEQFF.

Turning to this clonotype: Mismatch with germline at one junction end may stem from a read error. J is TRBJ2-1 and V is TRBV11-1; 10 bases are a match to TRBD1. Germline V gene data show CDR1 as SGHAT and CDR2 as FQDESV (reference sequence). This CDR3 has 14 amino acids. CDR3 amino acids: CASRGTGAYDEQFF. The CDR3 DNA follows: TGTGCCAGCAGGGGGACAGGGGCCTACGATGAGCAGTTCTTC.

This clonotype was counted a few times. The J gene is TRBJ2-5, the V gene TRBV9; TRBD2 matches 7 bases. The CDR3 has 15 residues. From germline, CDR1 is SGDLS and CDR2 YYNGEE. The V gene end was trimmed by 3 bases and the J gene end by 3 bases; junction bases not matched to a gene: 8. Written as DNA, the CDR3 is TGTGCCAGCAGCGGTGGACTAGGATCGGAAGAGACCCAGTACTTC. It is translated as CASSGGLGSEETQYF.

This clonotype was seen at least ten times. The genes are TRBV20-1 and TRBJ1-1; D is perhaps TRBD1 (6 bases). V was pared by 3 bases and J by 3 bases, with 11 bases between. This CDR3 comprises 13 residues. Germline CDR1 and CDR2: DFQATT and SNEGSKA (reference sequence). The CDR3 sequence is CSARVGGDTEAFF. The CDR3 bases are TGCAGTGCTAGGGTAGGGGGAGACACTGAAGCTTTCTTT.